One and the same sample provided the 2 T cell receptor beta chains below, sequenced in a study of control samples from healthy donors and cancer patients. Using immunoSEQ multiplex PCR, the repertoire was profiled, and TCRdb retains in-frame clones only, with some absent. The sample yields about 190,000 clones, approximately 90% seen once. The source material was blood. The receptor source for this set is a man under 40 in good health.

Turning to this clone: Other DNA sequences in the sample encode the same CDR3. The CDR3 DNA reads TGTGCCAGCAGTTTAGGGGTCAATGAGCAGTTCTTC. This codes for CASSLGVNEQFF. The chain combines TRBV12-3 or TRBV12-4 with TRBJ2-1; D gene ambiguous. The CDR3 is made up of 12 amino acids. Trimming pared 1 base from V and 6 bases from J, leaving 4 bases between.

The chain joins TRBV6-6 to TRBJ1-5; D remains ambiguous. With 6 bases removed from V and 6 bases from J, the gap between germline ends came to 9 bases. Germline CDR1 reads MNHNY; CDR2 reads SVGAGI (reference sequence). This CDR3 comprises 12 residues. The CDR3 region is CASSHAAQPQHF. CDR3 nucleotide sequence: TGTGCCAGCAGCCACGCCGCTCAGCCCCAGCATTTT.